This T cell receptor beta chain was captured in a study of monozygotic twins with inflammatory bowel disease. Study-level findings and limits: Among patients, repertoires may have gained variability from differing immunosuppressive treatments.

From the 5' RACE reads, TCRdb lists one entry per CDR3 protein and no DNA. The specimen's table records approximately 400,000 distinct CDR3 sequences. Germline CDR1 is DFQATT and CDR2 is SNEGSKA (reference sequence). This CDR3 comprises 13 residues. With regard to this clonotype: Its antigen remains unknown.

The chain employs TRBV20-1 and TRBJ1-2. Sequences were obtained from blood. This clonotype was sampled from a human donor with ulcerative colitis or Crohn's disease, or a healthy co-twin of an affected twin (not recorded which). This chain's CDR3 is CSARTPRAYGYTF.